These T cell receptor beta chains were read from a single sample in a study of T-cell memory formation after mild COVID-19. TCRdb recomputed calls from the 5' RACE reads with MiXCR, one row per CDR3 protein. The sample has under 550,000 distinct CDR3 sequences, about 20% seen once. The sample was PBMCs or a T cell subset sorted from them (not recorded which). These TCRs come from an adult woman who had mild COVID-19 (a few samples of this study predate the infection). Cell type and time point are not known. Each CDR3 is given with its conserved first and last residue. Fields, in order: CDR3 DNA, CDR3 protein, V gene, clone size, D gene, J gene. The D gene is left open where the match is weak. Size values are once, few and many counts, or a class for expanded clones, and some rows have none.

TGTGCCAGCAGCATTTCAGAAGGACACACCGGGGAGCTGTTTTTT | CASSISEGHTGELFF | TRBV5-4 | few | NA | TRBJ2-2
TGTGCCAGCAGTGAACTGGAATCGGCCGAGCCCCAGCATTTT | CASSELESAEPQHF | TRBV25-1 | NA | NA | TRBJ1-5
TGTGCCAGCGGATCGGGACAGACCCACAATGAGCAGTTCTTC | CASGSGQTHNEQFF | TRBV6-6 | NA | TRBD1 | TRBJ2-1
TGTGCCAGCAGCCTTGGACTAGCCACTAGCACAGATACGCAGTATTTT | CASSLGLATSTDTQYF | TRBV5-6 | few | TRBD2 | TRBJ2-3
TGTGCCAGCAGCCAAGTTCGGGGTCCGAACACCGGGGAGCTGTTTTTT | CASSQVRGPNTGELFF | TRBV3-1 | few | NA | TRBJ2-2
TGTGCCAGCAGCTCCCAGCCGGCGCTAGCGGGAGGAACAGATACGCAGTATTTT | CASSSQPALAGGTDTQYF | TRBV7-3 | NA | TRBD2 | TRBJ2-3
TGTGCCAGCAGCAACGAAGAGACCCAGTACTTC | CASSNEETQYF | TRBV6-2/TRBV6-3 | many | NA | TRBJ2-5
TGTGCCAGCAAGAAACTAGCGGAGTACCAAGAGACCCAGTACTTC | CASKKLAEYQETQYF | TRBV6-6 | NA | TRBD2 | TRBJ2-5
TGTGCTACGGGGGTGGGTGTTGAGCAGTTCTTC | CATGVGVEQFF | TRBV6-5 | NA | NA | TRBJ2-1
TGCAGTGCTAATAACCTAGGGGCGGAACAGCCCCAGCATTTT | CSANNLGAEQPQHF | TRBV20-1 | NA | NA | TRBJ1-5
TGTGCCAGCAGCGAAGTGGGGGCGGGACAGCCCCAGCATTTT | CASSEVGAGQPQHF | TRBV7-2 | few | NA | TRBJ1-5
TGTGCCAGCAGTCCCTGGACAGGGGACCAGCCCCAGCATTTT | CASSPWTGDQPQHF | TRBV6-5 | few | TRBD1 | TRBJ1-5
TGTGCCAGCAGCCAAGGGAGCAGGGTACAGGCCTACGAGCAGTACTTC | CASSQGSRVQAYEQYF | TRBV5-4 | NA | NA | TRBJ2-7
TGTGCCAGCAGTTCCAGGGAGAACACTGAAGCTTTCTTT | CASSSRENTEAFF | TRBV27 | few | NA | TRBJ1-1
TGTGCCACCAGTGATCAGGGTAGCGACGAGCAGTACTTC | CATSDQGSDEQYF | TRBV24-1 | NA | NA | TRBJ2-7
TGTGCCTGGAATTTGCGGTGGTTGCCTGAAGCTTTCTTT | CAWNLRWLPEAFF | TRBV30 | NA | NA | TRBJ1-1
TGTGCCAGCAGTGAAGCAATAATACTTAGGAATGAGCAGTTCTTC | CASSEAIILRNEQFF | TRBV2 | NA | NA | TRBJ2-1
TGCGCCAGCAGCCAAGTGGGGAGGCCGAACACCGGGGAGCTGTTTTTT | CASSQVGRPNTGELFF | TRBV4-1 | few | NA | TRBJ2-2
TGTGCCACCAGTGAAGCCCCCACTAGCGGGAGGAACGGGGAGCTGTTTTTT | CATSEAPTSGRNGELFF | TRBV24-1 | few | TRBD2 | TRBJ2-2
TGCAGTGCCGACTCGGCCACCTACGAGCAGTACTTC | CSADSATYEQYF | TRBV20-1 | few | NA | TRBJ2-7
TGTGCCAGCAGTTACTCGAGTTGGGCAGGGAACACTGAAGCTTTCTTT | CASSYSSWAGNTEAFF | TRBV6-5 | NA | NA | TRBJ1-1
TGTGCCATCATGAGCAGCACAGATACGCAGTATTTT | CAIMSSTDTQYF | TRBV10-3 | few | NA | TRBJ2-3
TGTGCCAGCAGACACAGGGAGAGAACTGAAGCTTTCTTT | CASRHRERTEAFF | TRBV7-9 | NA | NA | TRBJ1-1
TGTGCCAGCAGTGTCCTTAGCGGGAGGGCCGAACCCTACAATGAGCAGTTCTTC | CASSVLSGRAEPYNEQFF | TRBV2 | many | TRBD2 | TRBJ2-1
TGTGCCAGCAGCTCGGGGACTTTCAACACTGAAGCTTTCTTT | CASSSGTFNTEAFF | TRBV7-8 | NA | NA | TRBJ1-1
TGTGCCACCAGTGACCACGGGACTAGCGGGAGCCGTTTGCCCCTTGACAATGAGCAGTTCTTC | CATSDHGTSGSRLPLDNEQFF | TRBV24-1 | NA | TRBD2 | TRBJ2-1
TGCAGTGCTAGTTCAGGAGGAAACAATGAGCAGTTCTTC | CSASSGGNNEQFF | TRBV20-1 | NA | NA | TRBJ2-1
TGTGCCAGCAGTGGGGGGTTAGGGCTCTACGAGCAGTACTTC | CASSGGLGLYEQYF | TRBV12-3/TRBV12-4 | few | NA | TRBJ2-7
TGTGCCAGCAGCCCAACCACGGCCGCCTATGGCTACACCTTC | CASSPTTAAYGYTF | TRBV9 | NA | NA | TRBJ1-2
TGTGCCAGCAGCTTAGCCGGGACGGAGAGCGGGACCCAGTACTTC | CASSLAGTESGTQYF | TRBV7-9 | few | NA | TRBJ2-5
TGTGCCAGCAGCTACGACAGCCAAGAGACCCAGTACTTC | CASSYDSQETQYF | TRBV7-3 | NA | NA | TRBJ2-5
TGTGCCAGCACAGCCGGGACTAGCGGTCAAGAGACCCAGTACTTC | CASTAGTSGQETQYF | TRBV27 | NA | TRBD2 | TRBJ2-5
TGCGCCAGCAGCCCCGAGGCCGTCCAGGAGACCCAGTACTTC | CASSPEAVQETQYF | TRBV5-1 | NA | NA | TRBJ2-5
TGTGCCACCAGTGATCGAGCTTCCCTAGCGGGGGGGCGAGAGACCCAGTACTTC | CATSDRASLAGGRETQYF | TRBV24-1 | NA | TRBD2 | TRBJ2-5
TGTGCCAGCAGTTACGGTTTGAACGGGGAGCTGTTTTTT | CASSYGLNGELFF | TRBV6-5 | NA | NA | TRBJ2-2
TGTGCCTGGAACGAGGACAGGCTGAACACTGAAGCTTTCTTT | CAWNEDRLNTEAFF | TRBV30 | NA | TRBD1 | TRBJ1-1
TGTGCCAGCCCCTCCAGGGAATTAAACGCTTTCTTT | CASPSRELNAFF | TRBV2 | NA | NA | TRBJ1-1
TGCGCCAGCAGCTCCGGACTAGCGGGAGGGCTAGTCACAGATACGCAGTATTTT | CASSSGLAGGLVTDTQYF | TRBV5-1 | few | TRBD2 | TRBJ2-3
TGTGCCAGCAGCCAAGGGGTGTCGCAAGAGACCCAGTACTTC | CASSQGVSQETQYF | TRBV3-1 | few | NA | TRBJ2-5
TGTGCCAGCAGTCCCCTTAGGGCAGATGAGGATAGGGATACGCAGTATTTT | CASSPLRADEDRDTQYF | TRBV12-3/TRBV12-4 | NA | NA | TRBJ2-3
TGCGCCAGCAGCCCGCACAGGGGTTGGGACTATGGCTACACCTTC | CASSPHRGWDYGYTF | TRBV4-1 | NA | TRBD1 | TRBJ1-2
TGTGCCAGCAGCAAAACGGCCAGGGAGGCGACCTACGAGCAGTACTTC | CASSKTAREATYEQYF | TRBV21-1 | NA | NA | TRBJ2-7
TGTGCCACCAGTGATGAGAGAGCACACTATGGCTACACCTTC | CATSDERAHYGYTF | TRBV24-1 | NA | NA | TRBJ1-2
TGTGCCAGCAGCGGCCTGGGACAGAACACTGAAGCTTTCTTT | CASSGLGQNTEAFF | TRBV9 | many | NA | TRBJ1-1
TGTGCCAGCAGCTTAACGTACCTAGCGGGGTACAATGAGCAGTTCTTC | CASSLTYLAGYNEQFF | TRBV7-3 | NA | TRBD2 | TRBJ2-1
TGCGCCAGCAGCACGGGACTAGCGGAGAGCACAGATACGCAGTATTTT | CASSTGLAESTDTQYF | TRBV5-1 | few | TRBD2 | TRBJ2-3
TGTGCCACCTTTCGACAGCGGGAACCATATCAGCCCCAGCATTTT | CATFRQREPYQPQHF | TRBV28 | NA | NA | TRBJ1-5
TGTGCCTGGAGTGTAGCCAGTTCCTACGAGCAGTACTTC | CAWSVASSYEQYF | TRBV30 | few | NA | TRBJ2-7